This TCR beta chain comes out of a study of T cells in Graves' hyperthyroidism and ophthalmopathy. The study's findings and limits: The model anticipated ophthalmopathy a median about 7.1 months pre-onset. Appearing also in blood were most of the thyroid clonotypes expanded above 0.001.

Authors of the study amplified TCR beta CDR3 regions from RNA transcripts. First-round RT-PCR with HTBI primers amplified the TCR CDR3 region. TCRdb ran MiXCR on the multiplex PCR reads and lists one entry per CDR3 protein. The table records fewer than 450,000 distinct CDR3 sequences, 15% to 20% of them present only once. Uncontrolled infection, other autoimmune disease, pregnancy or lactation led to exclusion. Germline CDR1 and CDR2: MGHRA and YSYEKL. The trim removed 1 base at V and 2 bases at J, leaving 7 bases unmatched. The CDR3 is 17 amino acids. This clonotype was found a few times. Its matching antigen is unknown.

Source material: blood. V is TRBV4-1 and J is TRBJ1-5, with 8 bases identical to TRBD1. This receptor was obtained from a woman in her 30s with Graves' hyperthyroidism that later progressed to Graves' ophthalmopathy. The CDR3 nucleotides are TGCGCCAGCAGCCAAGGCGGACAGGGAGGGCGCAATCAGCCCCAGCATTTT. The encoded protein is CASSQGGQGGRNQPQHF.